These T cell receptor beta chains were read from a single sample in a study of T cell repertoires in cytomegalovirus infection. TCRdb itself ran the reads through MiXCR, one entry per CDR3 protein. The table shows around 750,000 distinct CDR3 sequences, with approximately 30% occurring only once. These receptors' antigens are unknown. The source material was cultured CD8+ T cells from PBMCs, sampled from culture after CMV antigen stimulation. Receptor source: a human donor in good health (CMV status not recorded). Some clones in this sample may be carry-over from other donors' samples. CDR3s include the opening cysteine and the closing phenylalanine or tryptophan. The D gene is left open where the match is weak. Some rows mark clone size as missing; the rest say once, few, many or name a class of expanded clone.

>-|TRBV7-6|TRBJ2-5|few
CASSHTRGERAETQYF
TGTGCCAGCAGCCACACCAGAGGTGAAAGGGCCGAGACCCAGTACTTC
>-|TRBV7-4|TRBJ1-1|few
CASGWLNTEAFF
TGTGCCTCAGGGTGGTTGAACACTGAAGCTTTCTTT
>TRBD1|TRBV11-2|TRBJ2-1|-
CASSNQGVYSYNEQFF
TGTGCCAGCAGCAATCAGGGGGTCTACTCCTACAATGAGCAGTTCTTC
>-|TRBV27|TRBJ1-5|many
CASSLAGYNQPQHF
TGTGCCAGCAGTTTAGCCGGATACAATCAGCCCCAGCATTTT
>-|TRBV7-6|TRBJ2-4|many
CASSLDGNIQYF
TGTGCCAGCAGCTTGGACGGGAACATTCAGTACTTC
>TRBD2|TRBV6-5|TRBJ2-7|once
CASGLAGDYEQYF
TGTGCCAGCGGTCTAGCGGGTGACTACGAGCAGTACTTC
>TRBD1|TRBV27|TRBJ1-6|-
CASSPGTVSSPLHF
TGTGCCAGCAGCCCCGGGACAGTGAGTTCACCCCTCCACTTT
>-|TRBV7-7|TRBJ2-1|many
CASSLFSGREQFF
TGTGCTAGCAGCCTGTTCTCGGGGCGGGAGCAGTTCTTC
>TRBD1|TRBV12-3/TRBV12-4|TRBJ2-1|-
CASCPGQGGLKNEQFF
TGTGCCAGCTGCCCTGGACAGGGGGGACTTAAGAATGAGCAGTTCTTC
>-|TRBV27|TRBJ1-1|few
CASSTQVHDTEAFF
TGTGCCAGCAGTACACAGGTCCACGACACTGAAGCTTTCTTT
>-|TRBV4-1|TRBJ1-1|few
CASSQIQGNEAFF
TGCGCCAGCAGCCAAATCCAGGGTAATGAAGCTTTCTTT
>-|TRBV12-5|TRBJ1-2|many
CASGLVQFRNYGYTF
TGTGCTAGTGGTTTGGTCCAATTCCGGAACTATGGCTACACCTTC
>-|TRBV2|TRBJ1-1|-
CASREDPMNTEAFF
TGTGCCAGCAGAGAGGACCCGATGAACACTGAAGCTTTCTTT
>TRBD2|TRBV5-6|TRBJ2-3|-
CASSAGTSGETDTQYF
TGTGCCAGCAGCGCCGGGACTAGCGGGGAAACAGATACGCAGTATTTT
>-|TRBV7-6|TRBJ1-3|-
CASSLEPFPDTIYF
TGTGCCAGCAGCTTAGAGCCGTTCCCGGACACCATATATTTT
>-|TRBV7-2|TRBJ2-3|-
CASSHRRGPAQDTQYF
TGTGCCAGCAGCCACAGGCGCGGACCAGCACAAGATACGCAGTATTTT
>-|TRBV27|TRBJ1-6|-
CASSLSSQGSSPLHF
TGTGCCAGCAGTTTATCGTCCCAGGGTAGTTCACCCCTCCACTTT
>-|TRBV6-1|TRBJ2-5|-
CASSYQGVWETQYF
TGTGCCAGCAGTTACCAGGGAGTCTGGGAGACCCAGTACTTC
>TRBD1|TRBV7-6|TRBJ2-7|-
CASSSMDRGYEQYF
TGTGCCAGCAGCTCCATGGACAGGGGCTACGAGCAGTACTTC
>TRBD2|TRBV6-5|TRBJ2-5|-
CASRRGLAGVKETQYF
TGTGCCAGCAGGAGGGGACTAGCGGGGGTCAAGGAGACCCAGTACTTC
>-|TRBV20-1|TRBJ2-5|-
CSAGLRPGPLWETQYF
TGCAGTGCTGGGCTCAGACCGGGCCCTCTGTGGGAGACCCAGTACTTC
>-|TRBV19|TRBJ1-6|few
CASSEFGSPLHF
TGTGCCAGTAGTGAATTCGGTTCACCCCTCCACTTT
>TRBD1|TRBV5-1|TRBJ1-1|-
CASSSGQGGGGTEAFF
TGCGCCAGCAGCTCGGGACAGGGAGGAGGGGGCACTGAAGCTTTCTTT
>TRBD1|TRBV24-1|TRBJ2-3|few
CATSGGTGPVTDTQYF
TGTGCCACCAGTGGGGGGACAGGGCCCGTCACAGATACGCAGTATTTT
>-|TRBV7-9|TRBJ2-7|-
CASSYRDHYEQYF
TGTGCCAGCAGCTACCGGGACCACTACGAGCAGTACTTC
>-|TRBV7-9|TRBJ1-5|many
CASSSPQGIGEEGQPQHF
TGTGCCAGCAGCTCCCCTCAGGGTATAGGGGAGGAGGGTCAGCCCCAGCATTTT
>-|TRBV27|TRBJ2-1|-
CASSWGRDNEQFF
TGTGCCAGCAGTTGGGGACGGGACAATGAGCAGTTCTTC
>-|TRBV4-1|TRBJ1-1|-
CASSQDLRVTEAFF
TGCGCCAGCAGCCAAGATCTAAGGGTCACTGAAGCTTTCTTT
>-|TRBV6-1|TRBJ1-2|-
CASRGGDLSLYTF
TGTGCCAGCAGAGGAGGGGACCTTTCCCTGTACACCTTC
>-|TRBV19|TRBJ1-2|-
CASSPRPRLANYGYTF
TGTGCCAGTAGTCCGCGCCCCCGACTAGCTAACTATGGCTACACCTTC
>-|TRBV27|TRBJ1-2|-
CASSLGGERFF
TGTGCCAGCAGTTTAGGAGGCGAGCGATTCTTC
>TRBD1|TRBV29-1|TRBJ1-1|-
CSVSGQGSGLPEAFF
TGCAGCGTCTCGGGACAGGGCTCTGGATTGCCTGAAGCTTTCTTT
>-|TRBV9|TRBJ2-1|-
CASSLQGNNEQFF
TGTGCCAGCAGCTTACAGGGAAACAATGAGCAGTTCTTC
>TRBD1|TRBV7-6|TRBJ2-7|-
CASSLEQGAGLYEQYF
TGTGCCAGCAGCTTAGAGCAGGGGGCGGGTTTGTACGAGCAGTACTTC
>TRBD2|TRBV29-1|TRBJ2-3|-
CSARAGSTDTQYF
TGCAGCGCCCGAGCGGGGAGCACAGATACGCAGTATTTT
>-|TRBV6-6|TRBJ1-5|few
CASSYWTVEGNQPQHF
TGTGCCAGCAGTTACTGGACAGTGGAGGGCAATCAGCCCCAGCATTTT
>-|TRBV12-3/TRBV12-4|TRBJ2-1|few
CASSFTTAYNEQFF
TGTGCCAGCAGTTTTACGACAGCATACAATGAGCAGTTCTTC
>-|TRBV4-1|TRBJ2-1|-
CASSQDSGLNEQFF
TGCGCCAGCAGCCAAGATTCGGGCCTCAATGAGCAGTTCTTC
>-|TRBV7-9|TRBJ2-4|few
CASSLPGEGIQYF
TGTGCCAGCAGCTTACCAGGGGAGGGCATTCAGTACTTC
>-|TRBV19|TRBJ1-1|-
CATSKAGNTEAFF
TGTGCCACTTCCAAGGCAGGAAATACTGAAGCTTTCTTT
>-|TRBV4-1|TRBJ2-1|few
CASSHYGHGTYNEQFF
TGCGCCAGCAGCCACTACGGACATGGCACCTACAATGAGCAGTTCTTC
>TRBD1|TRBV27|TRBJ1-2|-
CASSPGTGDAGYTF
TGTGCCAGCAGTCCCGGGACAGGGGACGCTGGCTACACCTTC
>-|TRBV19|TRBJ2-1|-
CASTTLGGENEQFF
TGTGCCAGTACCACCCTGGGGGGAGAAAATGAGCAGTTCTTC
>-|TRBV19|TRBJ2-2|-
CASSIDSESNTGELFF
TGTGCCAGTAGTATAGATTCGGAATCGAACACCGGGGAGCTGTTTTTT
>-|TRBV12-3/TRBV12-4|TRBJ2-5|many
CASSPAETQYF
TGTGCCAGCAGTCCGGCAGAGACCCAGTACTTC
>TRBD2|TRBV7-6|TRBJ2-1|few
CASSLRIAGGPMLNEQFF
TGTGCCAGCAGCTTAAGAATAGCGGGGGGGCCAATGTTAAATGAGCAGTTCTTC